One and the same sample provided the 4 T cell receptor beta chains below, sequenced in a study of shared clonotypes between healthy human individuals. Sequencing was performed with immunoSEQ multiplex PCR; in TCRdb, only in-frame clones are kept and a portion is missing. The sample includes roughly 380,000 clones, 90% to 97% of them seen just once. Sequencing was carried out using memory CD8+ T cells sorted from blood. Noted subset: CD45RO+ cells pooled with CCR7-negative TemRA cells. Receptor source: a man aged 30-40 years in good health.

The J gene is TRBJ2-1, the V gene TRBV7-9; no definite D call. V shed 1 base and J shed 5 bases, with 9 bases lying between them. Germline V gene lookup returns CDR1 SEHNR and CDR2 FQNEAQ (reference sequence). CDR3 length: 14 amino acids. The DNA for the CDR3 is TGTGCCAGCAGCTTAGTCTTTACCGACAATGAGCAGTTCTTC. Its translation is CASSLVFTDNEQFF. The full variable domain, rest sourced from reference TRBV7-9 and TRBJ2-1, is DTGVSQNPRHKITKRGQNVTFRCDPISEHNRLYWYRQTLGQGPEFLTYFQNEAQLEKSRLLSDRFSAERPKGSFSTLEIQRTEQGDSAMYLCASSLVFTDNEQFFGPGTRLTVL.

This chain connects TRBV6-6 to TRBJ2-5; D is ambiguous. The CDR3 has 13 residues. From germline, CDR1 is MNHNY and CDR2 SVGAGI (reference sequence). Trimming took off 6 bases at V and 4 bases at J, with 12 bases between the two ends. This chain's CDR3 is CASRLTSVETQYF. The DNA of the CDR3 is TGTGCCAGCAGATTGACCTCGGTAGAGACCCAGTACTTC.

This clone has only one observation. The chain couples TRBV4-2 to TRBJ2-3; D might be TRBD1 (5 bases). The CDR3 has 18 amino acids. Trimming stripped 1 base from V and 2 bases from J, with 19 bases between. Germline V gene data show CDR1 as LGHNA and CDR2 as YNFKEQ. This chain's CDR3 is CASSQVLRGALYTDTQYF. CDR3 coding DNA: TGTGCCAGCAGCCAAGTTCTTCGTGGGGCCCTATACACAGATACGCAGTATTTT.

The rearrangement joins TRBV6-1 to TRBJ2-1; weak D call: TRBD2 (6 bases). V lost 2 bases, J lost 1 base, and 12 bases lay in between. The CDR3 contains 16 residues. CDR1 is MNHNS and CDR2 is SASEGT in the germline V gene. The CDR3 here is CASSETLAFSYNEQFF. CDR3 nucleotide sequence: TGTGCCAGCAGTGAAACACTAGCTTTTTCCTACAATGAGCAGTTCTTC.